These 16 T cell receptor beta chains were sequenced from one sample in a study of PD-1 blockade in classical Hodgkin lymphoma. Profiled with immunoSEQ multiplex PCR; TCRdb holds only in-frame clones, not every one. Of 75,000 to 95,000 clones in the sample, over 80% were seen once. Time point meaning: cycle 4 day 1 (C4D1), after five to seven weeks of nivolumab. Exposure to brentuximab vedotin varied, and each patient had relapsed following autologous stem cell transplantation. The material was peripheral blood mononuclear cells (PBMCs), obtained before the fourth cycle of nivolumab. The receptors stem from a human donor with classical Hodgkin lymphoma.

This chain uses TRBV5-1 with TRBJ1-2; the match to TRBD1 covers 10 bases. The J segment lost 4 bases and the V segment lost 4 bases, leaving 10 bases of the junction unmatched. The CDR3 extends over 16 amino acids. Germline V gene sequence: CDR1 SGHRS, CDR2 YFSETQ. The chain's CDR3 is CASSPSGDRGGYGYTF. As DNA, the CDR3 is TGCGCCAGCAGCCCGTCGGGGGACAGGGGAGGCTATGGCTACACCTTC.

The rearrangement joins TRBV28 to TRBJ2-7; D unresolved. Germline V gives CDR1 MDHEN, CDR2 SYDVKM. The CDR3 extends over 11 amino acids. V was pared by 6 bases and J by 7 bases, with 10 bases between. The DNA of the CDR3 is TGTGCCAGCAGGTCCGCGTGGGAGCAGTACTTC. This gives the protein CASRSAWEQYF.

The chain carries TRBV28 and TRBJ2-5; no firm D call. Germline V gives CDR1 MDHEN, CDR2 SYDVKM. The CDR3 loop spans 14 amino acids. Trimming removed 7 bases at V and 2 bases at J, with 14 bases between. This CDR3 reads CASMEFRRQETQYF. The CDR3 DNA is TGTGCCAGCATGGAATTTAGAAGACAAGAGACCCAGTACTTC.

The chain employs TRBV15 and TRBJ1-1; no firm D call. This CDR3 region has 14 residues. The ends were cut back, 1 base at V and 4 bases at J, with 10 bases in the middle. Germline assignment: CDR1 LNHNV and CDR2 YYDKDF (reference sequence). This chain's CDR3 is CATSRVRGSTEAFF. The CDR3 DNA reads TGTGCCACCAGCAGAGTACGGGGTAGCACTGAAGCTTTCTTT.

This clone came up a few times. The rearrangement links TRBV10-3 to TRBJ1-2; 10 bases fit TRBD1. Germline V gene sequence: CDR1 ENHRY, CDR2 SYGVKD. With V trimmed by 9 bases and J by 1 base, 8 bases remained unmatched. CDR3 length: 15 amino acids. The chain's CDR3 is CAIGGRDRGNYGYTF. The CDR3 DNA sequence: TGTGCCATAGGGGGCCGGGACAGGGGTAACTATGGCTACACCTTC.

The chain combines TRBV2 with TRBJ1-2; 10 nucleotides align to TRBD1. In germline, CDR1 is SNHLY, CDR2 FYNNEI. The CDR3 has 14 residues. V lost 7 bases to trimming and J lost 7 bases; unmatched junction nucleotides: 9. The CDR3 region has the DNA TGTGCCAGCACGTCCCCGGGACAGGGGTCTGGCTACACCTTC. As protein: CASTSPGQGSGYTF.

This rearrangement joins TRBV19 to TRBJ1-4, with TRBD1 identical over 7 bases. Germline CDR1 and CDR2: LNHDA and SQIVND (reference sequence). Trimming cost V 11 bases and J 3 bases; bases outside gene matches: 6. The CDR3 spans 13 residues. The CDR3 loop reads CAVTGTANEKLFF. The CDR3, as DNA: TGTGCCGTCACCGGGACAGCTAATGAAAAACTGTTTTTT.

The chain couples TRBV11-2 to TRBJ2-1, with 7 bases lining up with TRBD2. V gave up 3 bases and J gave up 5 bases; unmatched junction bases: 1. The CDR3 consists of 13 residues. Germline-derived CDR1 and CDR2 are SGHAT and FQNNGV. CDR3 sequence reads: CASSFGTNNEQFF. The CDR3, as DNA: TGTGCCAGCAGCTTCGGGACTAACAATGAGCAGTTCTTC.

The gene calls are TRBV9 and TRBJ1-3, with D unresolved. CDR3 length equals 15 residues. Per germline, CDR1 SGDLS and CDR2 YYNGEE. Trimming stripped 2 bases from V and 0 bases from J, with 9 bases between. This CDR3 is CASSVNADSGNTIYF. The CDR3 region has the DNA TGTGCCAGCAGCGTTAACGCGGACTCTGGAAACACCATATATTTT.

This chain uses TRBV4-1 with TRBJ2-5; D gene ambiguous. The CDR3 runs to 15 residues. V lost 1 base and J 2 bases, leaving 11 bases between the germline ends. Germline lookup yields CDR1 MGHRA and CDR2 YSYEKL. The CDR3 region is CASSQARNPQETQYF. The CDR3, as DNA: TGCGCCAGCAGCCAAGCTCGTAACCCTCAAGAGACCCAGTACTTC.

The chain recombines TRBV10-3 with TRBJ1-1, with D hard to call. The CDR3 has 17 amino acids. Germline V lookup: CDR1 ENHRY, CDR2 SYGVKD. Trimming removed 0 bases at V and 0 bases at J, with 14 bases between. The CDR3 DNA reads TGTGCCATCAGTGAGTCCCCTCCGACGGCGCTGAACACTGAAGCTTTCTTT. Encoded protein: CAISESPPTALNTEAFF.

The CDR3 DNA is TGCGCCAGCAGCTTGGAAATTGGCCCTGCCGACGGCGCTGAAGCTTTCTTT. Its translation: CASSLEIGPADGAEAFF. The V call is TRBV5-1, the J call TRBJ1-1; D remains ambiguous. This CDR3 has 17 amino acids. V was cut by 0 bases and J by 6 bases, with 21 bases left in between. Germline CDR1 and CDR2: SGHRS and YFSETQ.

CDR3 nucleotides: TGTGCCAGCAGCTTCTGGGACACCCATGAAGCTTTCTTT. The encoded protein is CASSFWDTHEAFF. This chain uses TRBV11-2 with TRBJ1-1; TRBD1 might be the D (6 bases). Per germline, CDR1 SGHAT and CDR2 FQNNGV. V was clipped by 3 bases and J by 7 bases, with 12 bases between them. The CDR3 contains 13 residues.

This chain joins TRBV27 and TRBJ2-7; no definite D call. V lost 0 bases to trimming and J lost 4 bases, with 7 bases between them. CDR3 length equals 13 residues. CDR1 and CDR2 (germline): MNHEY, SMNVEV (reference sequence). DNA of the CDR3: TGTGCCAGCAGTTTATCTTTCGGATACGAGCAGTACTTC. It yields the protein CASSLSFGYEQYF.

The chain joins TRBV19 to TRBJ1-4; no reliable D call. The CDR3 spans 15 residues. CDR1 LNHDA and CDR2 SQIVND come from the germline V gene (reference sequence). The germline V and J ends were trimmed by 5 bases and 7 bases, with 17 bases remaining between them. The CDR3 nucleotides read TGTGCCAGTAGTGGCGGAAGAAGGCAGTCTGAAAAACTGTTTTTT. It yields the protein CASSGGRRQSEKLFF.

V is TRBV19 and J is TRBJ2-7, with 8 nucleotides matching TRBD2. This CDR3 has 15 amino acids. Germline loops: CDR1 LNHDA, CDR2 SQIVND (reference sequence). V shed 4 bases and J 0 bases; nucleotides not matched to a gene: 5. The CDR3 loop is CASSTLAGVSYEQYF. The CDR3 DNA sequence: TGTGCCAGTAGTACCCTAGCGGGCGTCTCCTACGAGCAGTACTTC. The entire variable domain, with the rest obtained from reference TRBV19 and TRBJ2-7, is as follows: DGGITQSPKYLFRKEGQNVTLSCEQNLNHDAMYWYRQDPGQGLRLIYYSQIVNDFQKGDIAEGYSVSREKKESFPLTVTSAQKNPTAFYLCASSTLAGVSYEQYFGPGTRLTVT.